These 15 T cell receptor beta chains were all obtained from the same sample, sequenced in a study of cytomegalovirus exposure and HLA in healthy donors. Vbeta (60) and Jbeta (13) primers were used in the PCR. The table came from immunoSEQ multiplex PCR; TCRdb's copy has only in-frame clones and leaves some out. Here the sample spans 130,000 or so clones, roughly 8.3% being singletons. Sequencing was carried out using PBMCs. All receptors come from a man aged 35-49 years in good health and CMV-seronegative.

V is TRBV30 and J is TRBJ2-1; no clear D gene. This CDR3 has 11 residues. The ends were cut back, 0 bases at V and 9 bases at J, with 6 bases in the middle. Per the germline V gene, CDR1 is GTSNPN and CDR2 is SVGIG (reference sequence). The CDR3 is CAWSVRSEQFF. The CDR3 bases are TGTGCCTGGAGTGTACGGAGTGAGCAGTTCTTC.

V gene TRBV5-6 combines with J gene TRBJ2-3; TRBD2 matches at 11 bases. Germline V gives CDR1 SGHDT, CDR2 YYEEEE. Unmatched junction bases numbered 10, after V lost 3 bases and J lost 10 bases. CDR3 length equals 15 residues. CDR3 protein: CASSWEGLAVGAQYF. The CDR3 DNA reads TGTGCCAGCAGCTGGGAGGGACTAGCGGTGGGTGCGCAGTATTTT.

This clone was seen a few times. V and J are TRBV27 and TRBJ1-1; 8 bases align to TRBD1. Germline values: CDR1 MNHEY, CDR2 SMNVEV (reference sequence). V shed 5 bases and J 11 bases; nucleotides not matched to a gene: 7. This CDR3 has 12 residues. The CDR3 DNA is TGTGCCAGCAGTATTCCAGGGGGCCCGGCTTTCTTT. Protein product: CASSIPGGPAFF.

This clone was observed a few times. CDR3: CASRTSGDQETQYF. The CDR3 bases are TGTGCCAGCAGGACCAGCGGGGACCAAGAGACCCAGTACTTC. The gene calls are TRBV6-6 and TRBJ2-5, with 7 bases that match TRBD2. V was pared by 6 bases and J by 0 bases, with 4 bases of the junction left unmatched. The CDR3 loop spans 14 amino acids. Germline V gene sequence: CDR1 MNHNY, CDR2 SVGAGI (reference sequence).

This clone was detected a few times. The chain links TRBV29-1 to TRBJ1-2; 8 bases align to TRBD1. The CDR3 loop spans 13 amino acids. V was clipped by 3 bases and J by 7 bases; unmatched bases: 7. Germline values: CDR1 SQVTM, CDR2 ANQGSEA. CDR3 sequence reads: CSVEDRDARGYTF. CDR3 nucleotides: TGCAGCGTTGAGGACAGGGATGCTCGTGGCTACACCTTC.

The J gene is TRBJ2-2, the V gene TRBV28; 12 bases are shared with TRBD2. There are 16 residues in the CDR3. Germline CDR1 and CDR2: MDHEN and SYDVKM. J lost 4 bases, V lost 4 bases, and 4 bases had no gene match. The chain's CDR3 is CASSSSGGAPTGELFF. The DNA for the CDR3 is TGTGCCAGCAGTTCTAGCGGGGGGGCACCCACCGGGGAGCTGTTTTTT.

The V gene is TRBV7-2, the J gene TRBJ2-5; D possibly corresponds to TRBD1 (5 bases). Germline CDR1 reads SGHTA; CDR2 reads FQGNSA. This CDR3 region has 15 residues. V lost 2 bases, J lost 5 bases, and 15 bases lay in between. For the CDR3, the DNA is TGTGCCAGCAGCTTAAGGCTCTGGGGCAGGGAGACCCAGTACTTC. This codes for CASSLRLWGRETQYF.

This CDR3 is CASSLAGTSGGEEQFF. The CDR3 nucleotides are TGTGCCAGCAGCTTAGCCGGGACTAGCGGGGGGGAAGAGCAGTTCTTC. The chain employs TRBV7-9 and TRBJ2-1; TRBD2 aligns across 16 bases. Germline V gene lookup returns CDR1 SEHNR and CDR2 FQNEAQ (reference sequence). Germline trimming cut 0 bases from V and 10 bases from J; bases unmatched to any gene: 3. The CDR3 is 16 amino acids. The whole variable domain, filled in from reference TRBV7-9 and TRBJ2-1, reads DTGVSQNPRHKITKRGQNVTFRCDPISEHNRLYWYRQTLGQGPEFLTYFQNEAQLEKSRLLSDRFSAERPKGSFSTLEIQRTEQGDSAMYLCASSLAGTSGGEEQFFGPGTRLTVL.

In its sample, this clone was seen a few times. The chain joins TRBV19 to TRBJ2-2; D uncertain. Trimming removed 9 bases from V and 1 base from J, with 6 bases in between. CDR1 and CDR2 from the germline V gene are LNHDA and SQIVND (reference sequence). The CDR3 totals 12 residues. In DNA, the CDR3 is TGTGCCAGCGACAAGAACACCGGGGAGCTGTTTTTT. Translating it yields CASDKNTGELFF.

V usage is TRBV10-2 and J usage is TRBJ1-3, with 9 bases lining up with TRBD1. This CDR3 spans 17 amino acids. The germline gives CDR1 WSHSY, CDR2 SAAADI. Trimming cost V 5 bases and J 5 bases; bases outside gene matches: 13. The CDR3 coding sequence is TGCGCCAGCAGTCTAACCCCCGGGACAGGGTCAAGAAACACCATATATTTT. Translated, it gives CASSLTPGTGSRNTIYF.

This clone was seen a handful of times. The V gene is TRBV7-2, the J gene TRBJ1-6; D remains unclear. Germline V gene sequence: CDR1 SGHTA, CDR2 FQGNSA. With 0 bases removed from V and 2 bases from J, the gap between germline ends came to 8 bases. The CDR3 is made up of 16 amino acids. The CDR3 region has the DNA TGTGCCAGCAGCTTAGCTTCGACTGCCTATAATTCACCCCTCCACTTT. Translated, it gives CASSLASTAYNSPLHF.

This clone showed up just a few times. The rearrangement uses TRBV6-5 and TRBJ1-5; no reliable D call. Germline V gene data show CDR1 as MNHEY and CDR2 as SVGAGI. The CDR3 spans 13 residues. Trimming cost V 5 bases and J 5 bases, with 10 bases left between them. The CDR3 DNA reads TGTGCCAGCAGTGGGGAGAGGGATCAGCCCCAGCATTTT. Protein sequence: CASSGERDQPQHF.

The V gene is TRBV5-1, the J gene TRBJ1-4, with D uncertain. The CDR3 loop spans 13 amino acids. Germline lookup yields CDR1 SGHRS and CDR2 YFSETQ. The V end lost 0 bases, the J end lost 10 bases, and 10 bases lay between the germline ends. CDR3 residues: CASSLGVEGKLFF. The CDR3 DNA sequence: TGCGCCAGCAGCTTGGGGGTAGAGGGAAAACTGTTTTTT.

This clone was counted a few times. The chain combines TRBV7-8 with TRBJ2-3, with D perhaps TRBD2 (7 bases). Looked up from germline, CDR1 is SGHVS and CDR2 is FQNEAQ. The CDR3 loop spans 15 amino acids. Trimming cost V 5 bases and J 4 bases, with 16 bases left between them. The CDR3 spells CASSPLGGGPDTQYF. As DNA, the CDR3 is TGTGCCAGCAGCCCCCTAGGGGGGGGGCCAGATACGCAGTATTTT. Full variable domain (missing parts from reference TRBV7-8 and TRBJ2-3): GAGVSQSPRYKVAKRGQDVALRCDPISGHVSLFWYQQALGQGPEFLTYFQNEAQLDKSGLPSDRFFAERPEGSVSTLKIQRTQQEDSAVYLCASSPLGGGPDTQYFGPGTRLTVL.

This clone was seen more than once but under ten times. CDR3 nucleotide sequence: TGCAGCGTTCGTAGCGGGCAAGAGACCCAGTACTTC. Amino acids: CSVRSGQETQYF. The chain uses TRBV29-1 and TRBJ2-5; 7 positions agree with TRBD2. V gave up 5 bases and J gave up 2 bases; unmatched junction bases: 2. This CDR3 spans 12 amino acids. CDR1 is SQVTM, CDR2 ANQGSEA, per germline.